Below are 27 T cell receptor beta chains sequenced from a single sample in a study of blood T cells in healthy people across ages. Combining a sample-barcoded 5' primer with a J-beta primer mix, a second PCR ran for about 7 to 11 cycles. Each CDR3 protein gets one entry after TCRdb re-called the 5' RACE reads with MiXCR. Found here are around 2 million distinct CDR3 sequences, about two fifths of them singletons; the top ten hold 23%. Input material: blood. The origin of the receptors is a human donor in good health.

This clonotype was counted between two and nine times. The J gene is TRBJ2-3, the V gene TRBV7-2; weak D call: TRBD2 (6 bases). This CDR3 spans 16 amino acids. The V and J ends lost 2 bases and 3 bases respectively, with 15 bases between them. Germline V CDR1 and CDR2: SGHTA, FQGNSA. CDR3 sequence: CASSLRRGAMTDTQYF. The CDR3 nucleotides are TGTGCCAGCAGCTTAAGGAGGGGCGCGATGACAGATACGCAGTATTTT.

This clonotype has just a few counts. The rearrangement uses TRBV20-1 and TRBJ2-5; D possibly corresponds to TRBD2 (5 bases). The DNA end lines up better with TRBJ2-7; the J call may be wrong. There are 15 residues in the CDR3. Per the germline V gene, CDR1 is DFQATT and CDR2 is SNEGSKA (reference sequence). Here the CDR3 reads CSASERTGAVYEQYF. The CDR3 nucleotides read TGCAGTGCTAGCGAGCGGACTGGTGCGGTTTACGAGCAGTACTTC.

The sample holds a few counts of this clonotype. The chain links TRBV25-1 to TRBJ1-4, with 8 bases aligning to TRBD1. With V trimmed by 2 bases and J by 4 bases, 9 bases remained unmatched. The germline CDR1 and CDR2 sequences are MGHDK and SYGVNS. The CDR3 is made up of 17 amino acids. In DNA, the CDR3 is TGTGCCAGCAGTGAACCTCGGGACAGGCCAAATAATGAAAAACTGTTTTTT. Translating it yields CASSEPRDRPNNEKLFF.

The V call is TRBV7-9, the J call TRBJ2-2, with TRBD1 as a possible D gene (5 bases). This CDR3 region has 14 residues. The germline V and J ends were trimmed by 5 bases and 6 bases, with 13 bases remaining between them. Germline V gene data show CDR1 as SEHNR and CDR2 as FQNEAQ (reference sequence). The CDR3 bases are TGTGCCAGCAGCCCCCAAGGGGATTCCGGGGAGCTGTTTTTT. This codes for CASSPQGDSGELFF.

The CDR3 spells CATSRDDPEAFF. In DNA form, the CDR3 reads TGTGCCACCAGCAGAGACGACCCCGAAGCTTTCTTT. The chain couples TRBV15 to TRBJ1-1; D gene unclear. The V gene lost 0 bases and the J gene lost 8 bases, with 7 bases spanning the gap. This CDR3 is 12 amino acids long. Germline V gene sequence: CDR1 LNHNV, CDR2 YYDKDF (reference sequence).

The genes are TRBV25-1 and TRBJ1-6; D might be TRBD1 (5 bases). V lost 9 bases, J lost 11 bases, and 23 bases lay in between. Germline V CDR1 and CDR2: MGHDK, SYGVNS. The CDR3 is 15 amino acids. The chain's CDR3 is CASSKSGTDNPPLHF. Here the CDR3 DNA reads TGTGCCAGTTCCAAATCAGGGACGGACAATCCACCCCTCCACTTT.

The genes are TRBV6-2 or TRBV6-3 and TRBJ1-1; D perhaps matches TRBD1 (6 bases). V lost 6 bases and J 4 bases, leaving 15 bases between the germline ends. The CDR3 length is 14 residues. The germline V gene has CDR1 MNHEY and CDR2 SVGEGT. The CDR3 nucleotides are TGTGCCAGCAGACCCCCAAAGGGGGTCACTGAAGCTTTCTTT. The encoded protein is CASRPPKGVTEAFF.

This clonotype has only a few counts. Because the CDR3's place on the DNA is in doubt, the DNA is left out and the CDR3 is given as listed by TCRdb. This chain joins TRBV7-9 and TRBJ1-2. In germline, CDR1 is SEHNR, CDR2 FQNEAQ (reference sequence). The CDR3 is 15 amino acids in total, end residues counted. CDR3 amino acids: CASSPVGGGSYGCTF.

This chain uses TRBV27 with TRBJ1-1; tentative D call: TRBD1 (5 bases). The CDR3 covers 14 residues. The V gene lost 5 bases and the J gene lost 1 base, with 11 bases spanning the gap. Germline values: CDR1 MNHEY, CDR2 SMNVEV (reference sequence). DNA of the CDR3: TGTGCCAGCAGTATATACAGGAGGAACACTGAAGCTTTCTTT. Its protein product is CASSIYRRNTEAFF.

V is TRBV7-2 and J is TRBJ1-5, with 11 bases aligning to TRBD1. V trimming: 5 bases; J trimming: 5 bases; junction bases outside the gene matches: 11. CDR1 is SGHTA and CDR2 is FQGNSA in the germline V gene. The CDR3 totals 17 residues. The CDR3 reads CASSPHAGQGVYQPQHF. CDR3 sequence (DNA): TGTGCCAGCAGCCCTCATGCGGGACAGGGGGTGTATCAGCCCCAGCATTTT.

The chain joins TRBV30 to TRBJ2-6, with no clear D. Germline CDR1 and CDR2: GTSNPN and SVGIG (reference sequence). The CDR3 spans 13 residues. Deletions cut 5 bases from V and 1 base from J, with 6 bases between. CDR3: CAWGSSGANVLTF. As DNA, the CDR3 is TGTGCCTGGGGCTCTTCTGGGGCCAACGTCCTGACTTTC.

The sample holds many counts of this clonotype. The chain joins TRBV4-3 to TRBJ2-5; tentatively, D is TRBD1 (7 bases). Per germline, CDR1 LGHNA and CDR2 YSLEER. V was trimmed by 1 base and J by 2 bases, leaving 14 bases between them. This CDR3 is built from 16 residues. The DNA for the CDR3 is TGCGCCAGCAGCCAAGGGTCAGGGGGGAGTCAAGAGACCCAGTACTTC. This translates into CASSQGSGGSQETQYF.

This clonotype showed up many times. The DNA of the CDR3 is TGTGCCAGCAGTACTACAGGGGCGGATACGCAGTATTTT. Translated: CASSTTGADTQYF. J is TRBJ2-3 and V is TRBV12-3 or TRBV12-4; 7 nucleotides agree with TRBD1. There are 13 residues in the CDR3. V dropped 5 bases and J dropped 6; count of bases not matched to a gene: 5.

This clonotype has more than one count but fewer than ten. The rearrangement uses TRBV7-9 and TRBJ2-1; unclear D gene. The V gene's germline CDR1 is SEHNR and CDR2 FQNEAQ (reference sequence). Trimming pared 5 bases from V and 7 bases from J, leaving 9 bases between. The CDR3 has 12 residues. DNA for the CDR3: TGTGCCAGCAGCCTGATAGAAAATGAGCAGTTCTTC. Translation gives CASSLIENEQFF.

This clonotype appeared a few times. The genes are TRBV15 and TRBJ2-1, with 8 bases lining up with TRBD2. The CDR3 length is 16 residues. From germline, CDR1 is LNHNV and CDR2 YYDKDF (reference sequence). The V gene end was trimmed by 1 base and the J gene end by 6 bases; junction bases not matched to a gene: 8. The CDR3: CATSRGNSGAFNEQFF. As DNA, the CDR3 is TGTGCCACCAGCAGAGGGAATAGCGGGGCGTTCAATGAGCAGTTCTTC.

As concerns this clonotype: At one end, the junction sequence differs from germline, possibly due to a read error. The V gene is TRBV7-8, the J gene TRBJ2-5; tentatively, D is TRBD2 (6 bases). This CDR3 is built from 16 residues. Germline CDR1 and CDR2: SGHVS and FQNEAQ. CDR3 sequence (DNA): TGTGTCAGCAGCTTATCTGGGCGGGGCATACAAGAGACCCAGTACTTC. It specifies CVSSLSGRGIQETQYF.

This clonotype has just a few counts. At one end, the junction sequence differs from germline, possibly due to a read error. The CDR3 DNA sequence: TGTGCCAGCAGCCTAGCGACGAACACTGAAGCTTTCTTT. Translating gives CASSLATNTEAFF. The chain employs TRBV7-6 and TRBJ1-1; D unresolved. Germline V gives CDR1 SGHVS, CDR2 FNYEAQ. This CDR3 contains 13 residues.

As DNA, the CDR3 is TGTGCCAGCAGTTCAGGGACTGGCGGGGGGCCAAGCACAGATACGCAGTATTTT. This codes for CASSSGTGGGPSTDTQYF. V usage is TRBV12-3 or TRBV12-4 and J usage is TRBJ2-3, with 8 nucleotides matching TRBD2. The CDR3 runs 18 residues. V lost 4 bases, J lost 0 bases, and 12 bases stayed unmatched.

This clonotype was counted between two and nine times. The J gene is TRBJ1-1, the V gene TRBV12-3 or TRBV12-4; D is ambiguous. The CDR3 extends over 11 amino acids. With 10 bases removed from V and 8 bases from J, the gap between germline ends came to 14 bases. CDR3 coding DNA: TGTGCCACTCTGACCCCTACCGAAGCTTTCTTT. It codes for CATLTPTEAFF.

The table lists this clonotype with a count of one. The junction shows a germline mismatch at one end, possibly a read error. The rearrangement links TRBV5-1 to TRBJ1-1; 9 bases map to TRBD1. The CDR3 spans 14 residues. Germline V gives CDR1 SGHRS, CDR2 YFSETQ. This CDR3 is CASGTGTENTETFF. The DNA of the CDR3 is TGCGCCAGCGGGACAGGGACGGAAAACACTGAAACTTTCTTT.

The chain uses TRBV20-1 and TRBJ2-3; TRBD1 matches 8 bases. Germline CDR1 DFQATT, CDR2 SNEGSKA (reference sequence). The CDR3 is 18 residues long. V lost 1 base, J lost 1 base, and 13 bases stayed unmatched. The CDR3: CSARALIITGGGTDTQYF. The CDR3 DNA is TGCAGTGCTAGAGCCCTAATAATAACAGGGGGTGGCACAGATACGCAGTATTTT.

This clonotype has a handful of counts. The chain recombines TRBV7-2 with TRBJ2-5; no reliable D call. CDR1 is SGHTA and CDR2 is FQGNSA in the germline V gene. The CDR3 covers 19 residues. Trimming cost V 3 bases and J 2 bases, with 25 bases left between them. Here the CDR3 DNA reads TGTGCCAGCAGCTTTCTTGCTGGGTCGGATTCGCCAATTCAAGAGACCCAGTACTTC. Translating gives CASSFLAGSDSPIQETQYF.

To note about this clonotype: The junction departs from the called germline gene at one end, perhaps through a read error. The genes are TRBV7-9 and TRBJ1-5; D uncertain. This CDR3 has 14 residues. CDR1 and CDR2 from the germline V gene are SEHNR and FQNEAQ (reference sequence). The CDR3 nucleotides are TGTGCCAGCAGCCATGGTTATGGCAATCAACCCCAGCATTTT. This gives the protein CASSHGYGNQPQHF.

Details on this clonotype: A much larger clone lies a single base off, so this may be a read error. This sequence joins TRBV28 and TRBJ2-7; D is possibly TRBD1 (5 bases). The CDR3 has 14 amino acids. CDR1 and CDR2 (germline): MDHEN, SYDVKM. The CDR3 sequence is CASSRAVGAYVQYF. As DNA, the CDR3 is TGTGCCAGCAGCAGGGCAGTCGGTGCCTACGTGCAGTACTTC. Filled out from reference TRBV28 and TRBJ2-7, the complete variable domain reads DVKVTQSSRYLVKRTGEKVFLECVQDMDHENMFWYRQDPGLGLRLIYFSYDVKMKEKGDIPEGYSVSREKKERFSLILESASTNQTSMYLCASSRAVGAYVQYFGPGTRLTVT.

This clonotype was detected a few times. V usage is TRBV4-3 and J usage is TRBJ2-1, with D perhaps matching TRBD1 or TRBD2 (5 bases each). Per the germline V gene, CDR1 is LGHNA and CDR2 is YSLEER. The ends were cut back, 1 base at V and 3 bases at J, with 13 bases in the middle. The CDR3 consists of 16 residues. CDR3 coding DNA: TGCGCCAGCAGCCAAGCCCGGGACGGAAACTACAATGAGCAGTTCTTC. This gives the protein CASSQARDGNYNEQFF.

This clonotype was detected only a few times. V and J are TRBV6-2 or TRBV6-3 and TRBJ2-5; 11 nucleotides line up with TRBD1. Germline trimming cut 2 bases from V and 2 bases from J; bases unmatched to any gene: 1. Germline CDR1 and CDR2: MNHEY and SVGEGT. This CDR3 is 15 amino acids long. The CDR3 nucleotides are TGTGCCAGCAGTTACGGGGACAGGGGGCAAGAGACCCAGTACTTC. Residues: CASSYGDRGQETQYF.

V and J are TRBV3-1 and TRBJ2-1; D is perhaps TRBD1 (5 bases). This CDR3 contains 16 residues. Germline V gene sequence: CDR1 LGHDT, CDR2 YNNKEL (reference sequence). V lost 1 base and J 5 bases, leaving 15 bases between the germline ends. The CDR3 coding sequence is TGTGCCAGCAGCCAAGTGGCAGGGAATTCTCACAATGAGCAGTTCTTC. This encodes CASSQVAGNSHNEQFF.